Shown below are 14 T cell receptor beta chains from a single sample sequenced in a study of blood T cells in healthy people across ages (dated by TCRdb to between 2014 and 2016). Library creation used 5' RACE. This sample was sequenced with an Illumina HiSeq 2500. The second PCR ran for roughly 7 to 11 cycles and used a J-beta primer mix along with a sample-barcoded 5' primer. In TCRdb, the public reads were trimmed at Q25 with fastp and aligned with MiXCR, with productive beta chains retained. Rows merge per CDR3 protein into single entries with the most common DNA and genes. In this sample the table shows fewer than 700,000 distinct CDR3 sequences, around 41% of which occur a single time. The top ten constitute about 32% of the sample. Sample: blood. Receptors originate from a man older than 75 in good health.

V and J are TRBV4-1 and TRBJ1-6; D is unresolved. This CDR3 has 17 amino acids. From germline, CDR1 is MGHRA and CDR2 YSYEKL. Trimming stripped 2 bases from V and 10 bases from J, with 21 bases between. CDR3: CASSQPRASSPASPLHF. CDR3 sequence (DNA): TGCGCCAGCAGCCAACCACGGGCCTCCAGTCCGGCCTCACCCCTCCACTTT.

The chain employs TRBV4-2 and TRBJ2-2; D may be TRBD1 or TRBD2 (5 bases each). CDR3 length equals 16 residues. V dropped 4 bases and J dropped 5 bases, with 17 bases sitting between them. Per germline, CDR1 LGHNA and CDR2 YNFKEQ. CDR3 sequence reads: CASSRGTAEKTGELFF. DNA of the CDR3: TGTGCCAGCAGCCGAGGGACCGCGGAGAAAACCGGGGAGCTGTTTTTT.

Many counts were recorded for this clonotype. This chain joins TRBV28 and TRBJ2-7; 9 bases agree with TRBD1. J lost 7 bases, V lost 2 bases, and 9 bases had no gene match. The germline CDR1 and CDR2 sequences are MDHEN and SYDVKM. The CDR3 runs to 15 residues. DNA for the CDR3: TGTGCCAGCAGTTTAGGCGGGACAGGGAGAAGGGAGCAGTACTTC. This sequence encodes CASSLGGTGRREQYF.

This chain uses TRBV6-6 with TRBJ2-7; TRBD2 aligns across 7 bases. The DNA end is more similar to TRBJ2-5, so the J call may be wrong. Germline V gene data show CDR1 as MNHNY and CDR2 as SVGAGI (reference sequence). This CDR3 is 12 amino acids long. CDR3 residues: CASSPGGKTQYF. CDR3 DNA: TGTGCCAGCAGCCCCGGGGGGAAGACCCAGTACTTC.

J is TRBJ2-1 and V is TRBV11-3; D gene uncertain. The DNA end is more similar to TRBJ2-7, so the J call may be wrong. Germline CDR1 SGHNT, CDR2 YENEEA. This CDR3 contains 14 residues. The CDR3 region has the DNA TGTGCCAGCAGCTTAGATTCCTATTACAATGAGCAGTACTTC. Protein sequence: CASSLDSYYNEQYF.

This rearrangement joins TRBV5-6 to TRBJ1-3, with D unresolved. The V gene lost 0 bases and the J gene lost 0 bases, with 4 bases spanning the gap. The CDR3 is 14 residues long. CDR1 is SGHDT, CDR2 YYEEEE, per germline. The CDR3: CASSLGISGNTIYF. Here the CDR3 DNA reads TGTGCCAGCAGCTTGGGGATCTCTGGAAACACCATATATTTT.

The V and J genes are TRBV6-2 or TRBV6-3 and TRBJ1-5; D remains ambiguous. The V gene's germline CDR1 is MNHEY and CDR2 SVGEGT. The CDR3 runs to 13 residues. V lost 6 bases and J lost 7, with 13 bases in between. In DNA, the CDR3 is TGTGCCAGCAGCCGGTGGGAGGAACAGCCCCAGCATTTT. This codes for CASSRWEEQPQHF.

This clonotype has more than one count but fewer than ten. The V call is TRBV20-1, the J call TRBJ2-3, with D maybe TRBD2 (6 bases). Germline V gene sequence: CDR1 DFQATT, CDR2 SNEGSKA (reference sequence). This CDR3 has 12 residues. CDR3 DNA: TGCATGGGAGCTAGCGGCACAGATACGCAGTATTTT. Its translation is CMGASGTDTQYF.

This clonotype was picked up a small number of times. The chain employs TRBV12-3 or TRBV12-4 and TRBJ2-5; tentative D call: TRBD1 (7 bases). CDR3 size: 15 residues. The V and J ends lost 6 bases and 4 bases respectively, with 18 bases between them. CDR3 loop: CASSPTTGRGETQYF. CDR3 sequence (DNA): TGTGCCAGCAGCCCGACGACAGGGCGGGGAGAGACCCAGTACTTC.

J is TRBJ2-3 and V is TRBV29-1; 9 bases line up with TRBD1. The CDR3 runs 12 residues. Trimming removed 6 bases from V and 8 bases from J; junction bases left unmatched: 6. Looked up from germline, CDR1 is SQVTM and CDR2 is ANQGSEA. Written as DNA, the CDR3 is TGCAGCGTACAGGGGGCACAGAGTACGCAGTATTTT. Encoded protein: CSVQGAQSTQYF.

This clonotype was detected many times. Here the CDR3 DNA reads TGTGCCAGCAGTTTGGTACAGAAGAGCGAGCAGTACTTC. Translating it yields CASSLVQKSEQYF. This chain links TRBV12-3 or TRBV12-4 with TRBJ2-7; no reliable D call. CDR3 length: 13 residues. Trimming stripped 3 bases from V and 6 bases from J, with 12 bases between.

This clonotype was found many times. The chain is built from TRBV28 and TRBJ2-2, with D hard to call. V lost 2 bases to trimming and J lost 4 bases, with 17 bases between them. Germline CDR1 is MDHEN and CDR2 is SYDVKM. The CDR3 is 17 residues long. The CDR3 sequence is CASSLISGGRGTGELFF. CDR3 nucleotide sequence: TGTGCCAGCAGTTTAATAAGTGGCGGTAGAGGCACCGGGGAGCTGTTTTTT.

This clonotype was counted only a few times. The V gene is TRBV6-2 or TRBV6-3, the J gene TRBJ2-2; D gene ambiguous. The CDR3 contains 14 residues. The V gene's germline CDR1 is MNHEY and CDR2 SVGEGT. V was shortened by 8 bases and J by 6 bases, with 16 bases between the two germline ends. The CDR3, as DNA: TGTGCCAGCTGTACGTTTCTTTCGTCCGGGGAGCTGTTTTTT. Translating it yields CASCTFLSSGELFF.

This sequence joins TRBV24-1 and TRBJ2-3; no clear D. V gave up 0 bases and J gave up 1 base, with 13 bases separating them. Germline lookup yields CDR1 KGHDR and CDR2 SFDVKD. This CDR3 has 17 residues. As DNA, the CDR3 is TGTGCCACCAGTGATTTGCCCCCTGGAGAGGGCACAGATACGCAGTATTTT. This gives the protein CATSDLPPGEGTDTQYF.